The 32 T cell receptor beta chains below were found in one sample sequenced in a study of cytomegalovirus exposure and HLA in healthy donors (dated by TCRdb to between 2016 and 2019). Libraries were constructed by the immunoSEQ multiplex PCR assay. A mixture of 60 forward primers for TCR Vbeta segments and 13 reverse primers for TCR Jbeta segments was used in the multiplex PCR. TCRdb stores this immuneACCESS table with in-frame sequences only. Part of the clones is absent; in the studies checked, under half of the shortfall reflects unresolved V genes, and no reason is known for the rest. The sample table shows 80,000 or so clones, and 77% are seen once. Jointly, the top ten make up roughly 3% of the sample. Sequencing used PBMCs. Receptor source: a man in his fifties or sixties in good health and CMV-seropositive.

This chain joins TRBV7-2 and TRBJ1-1; no definite D call. Looked up from germline, CDR1 is SGHTA and CDR2 is FQGNSA. Trimming took off 4 bases at V and 1 base at J, with 10 bases between the two ends. The CDR3 runs to 14 residues. CDR3 bases: TGTGCCAGCAGCTCAATGACGGGGAACACTGAAGCTTTCTTT. As protein: CASSSMTGNTEAFF. The complete variable domain, with remaining parts taken from reference TRBV7-2 and TRBJ1-1, reads GAGVSQSPSNKVTEKGKDVELRCDPISGHTALYWYRQSLGQGLEFLIYFQGNSAPDKSGLPSDRFSAERTGGSVSTLTIQRTQQEDSAVYLCASSSMTGNTEAFFGQGTRLTVV.

A single count supports this clone. V gene TRBV29-1 combines with J gene TRBJ1-2, with D hard to call. Germline CDR1 SQVTM, CDR2 ANQGSEA. CDR3 size: 15 residues. Trimming left V 0 bases short and J 6 bases short, with 17 bases between. CDR3 amino acids: CSVEEEDPSRDGYTF. The CDR3 region has the DNA TGCAGCGTTGAAGAGGAGGACCCCTCTCGAGATGGCTACACCTTC.

V usage is TRBV7-3 and J usage is TRBJ1-5; TRBD1 matches at 7 bases. The germline gives CDR1 SGHTA, CDR2 FQGTGA. This CDR3 has 16 amino acids. V was pared by 8 bases and J by 3 bases, with 13 bases of the junction left unmatched. As DNA, the CDR3 is TGTGCCAGCGGAGCTTACTGGGACAGAAACAATCAGCCCCAGCATTTT. It encodes CASGAYWDRNNQPQHF.

The sample holds one count of this clone. The CDR3 protein is CASSLGLSSYNEQFF. CDR3 sequence (DNA): TGTGCCAGCAGCTTAGGCTTATCTTCGTACAATGAGCAGTTCTTC. The J gene is TRBJ2-1, the V gene TRBV7-3; unclear D gene. The germline V gene has CDR1 SGHTA and CDR2 FQGTGA. The CDR3 contains 15 residues. The V end was cut by 2 bases, the J end by 4 bases, with 12 bases between.

The table lists this clone with a few counts. The chain couples TRBV6-6 to TRBJ1-1, with unresolved D. The CDR3 is 12 amino acids. Trimming removed 2 bases at V and 6 bases at J, with 7 bases between. CDR1 and CDR2 from the germline V gene are MNHNY and SVGAGI (reference sequence). The CDR3 sequence: CASSYAESEAFF. The CDR3 nucleotides read TGTGCCAGCAGTTACGCAGAATCTGAAGCTTTCTTT.

The V call is TRBV7-9, the J call TRBJ2-5, with a weak D call TRBD1 (5 bases). Germline CDR1 reads SEHNR; CDR2 reads FQNEAQ (reference sequence). V was cut by 1 base and J by 2 bases, with 8 bases left in between. The CDR3 extends over 14 amino acids. The CDR3 DNA sequence: TGTGCCAGCAGCTTAGGCCGGACACAAGAGACCCAGTACTTC. Translating gives CASSLGRTQETQYF.

This clone was detected only a few times. The chain combines TRBV6-5 with TRBJ1-1, with no clear D. V lost 7 bases to trimming and J lost 2 bases, with 11 bases between them. Germline CDR1 is MNHEY and CDR2 is SVGAGI. CDR3 length equals 13 residues. In DNA, the CDR3 is TGTGCCAGCACCAGCCCAGGAAACACTGAAGCTTTCTTT. This translates into CASTSPGNTEAFF.

Only a few counts were recorded for this clone. J is TRBJ2-3 and V is TRBV19; 8 positions match TRBD2. V was pared by 7 bases and J by 7 bases, with 10 bases of the junction left unmatched. This CDR3 is 14 amino acids long. The V gene's germline CDR1 is LNHDA and CDR2 SQIVND (reference sequence). In nucleotides, the CDR3 is TGTGCCAGTAACCCAGCGGGAGTCAGGAATACGCAGTATTTT. It codes for CASNPAGVRNTQYF.

This clone was detected a few times. The chain employs TRBV2 and TRBJ1-4; no clear D. The CDR3 covers 14 residues. The germline V gene has CDR1 SNHLY and CDR2 FYNNEI. Trimming shortened V by 6 bases and J by 0 bases, and 8 bases separated the two germline ends. DNA for the CDR3: TGTGCCAGCAGCCACTCCACAACTAATGAAAAACTGTTTTTT. As protein: CASSHSTTNEKLFF.

V gene TRBV6-5 combines with J gene TRBJ1-6; 10 bases are shared with TRBD1. The CDR3 has 14 residues. With 6 bases clipped from V and 9 bases from J, the junction kept 5 bases outside the gene matches. Germline CDR1 is MNHEY and CDR2 is SVGAGI. The CDR3 nucleotides are TGTGCCAGCAGCCGACAGGGGGCGGTTTCACCCCTCCACTTT. Amino acid sequence: CASSRQGAVSPLHF.

The chain recombines TRBV7-9 with TRBJ2-3, with 8 nucleotides matching TRBD2. The germline CDR1 and CDR2 sequences are SEHNR and FQNEAQ (reference sequence). V shed 5 bases, J shed 1 base, and the junction held 11 bases outside the gene matches. The length of the CDR3 is 17 residues. The chain's CDR3 is CASSQGVSSGGTDTQYF. The CDR3 coding sequence is TGTGCCAGCAGCCAAGGGGTTAGTAGCGGGGGCACAGATACGCAGTATTTT.

The chain recombines TRBV2 with TRBJ2-1; D may be TRBD2 (5 bases). The CDR3 consists of 13 residues. V shed 6 bases and J shed 3 bases, with 9 bases lying between them. Germline V gives CDR1 SNHLY, CDR2 FYNNEI. The CDR3: CASSNGLYNEQFF. The DNA for the CDR3 is TGTGCCAGCAGCAACGGACTCTACAATGAGCAGTTCTTC.

V and J are TRBV9 and TRBJ1-2, with TRBD1 identical over 9 bases. CDR3 length: 17 residues. The V segment lost 0 bases and the J segment 3 bases; nucleotides outside the gene matches: 9. The germline CDR1 and CDR2 sequences are SGDLS and YYNGEE. The chain's CDR3 is CASSVVTGGQSHYGYTF. The CDR3 DNA is TGTGCCAGCAGCGTAGTAACAGGGGGCCAAAGTCACTATGGCTACACCTTC.

The chain combines TRBV29-1 with TRBJ1-4; possible D gene TRBD1, 6 bases. The V gene's germline CDR1 is SQVTM and CDR2 ANQGSEA. The CDR3 is made up of 15 amino acids. V gave up 7 bases and J gave up 7 bases, with 22 bases separating them. DNA of the CDR3: TGCAGCGCCGCCAGAAACAGGGTTGAGAGTGAAAAACTGTTTTTT. Protein product: CSAARNRVESEKLFF.

This clone was found once. The chain carries TRBV19 and TRBJ2-1, with D perhaps TRBD2 (5 bases). The V end was cut by 2 bases, the J end by 0 bases, with 8 bases between. Germline V gene sequence: CDR1 LNHDA, CDR2 SQIVND (reference sequence). The CDR3 extends over 15 amino acids. In nucleotides, the CDR3 is TGTGCCAGTAGTATAAGGGAGAGCTCCTACAATGAGCAGTTCTTC. Its translation: CASSIRESSYNEQFF. The full variable domain, in which reference TRBV19 and TRBJ2-1 provide the parts outside the CDR3, is DGGITQSPKYLFRKEGQNVTLSCEQNLNHDAMYWYRQDPGQGLRLIYYSQIVNDFQKGDIAEGYSVSREKKESFPLTVTSAQKNPTAFYLCASSIRESSYNEQFFGPGTRLTVL.

This clone was detected only a few times. The chain joins TRBV5-4 to TRBJ2-3, with a weak D call TRBD1 (5 bases). Germline CDR1 reads SGHNT; CDR2 reads YYREEE (reference sequence). There are 15 residues in the CDR3. Trimming removed 0 bases at V and 0 bases at J, with 8 bases between. CDR3 DNA: TGTGCCAGCAGCTTGGGGGGCCGAAGCACAGATACGCAGTATTTT. Translating gives CASSLGGRSTDTQYF.

This sequence joins TRBV5-1 and TRBJ1-1; D gene unclear. Germline lookup yields CDR1 SGHRS and CDR2 YFSETQ. V lost 0 bases to trimming and J lost 5 bases, with 8 bases between them. This CDR3 has 13 residues. As DNA, the CDR3 is TGCGCCAGCAGCTTGGGGAGGGAAACTGAAGCTTTCTTT. It codes for CASSLGRETEAFF.

The chain recombines TRBV6-5 with TRBJ2-3, with a tentative D call TRBD2 (5 bases). This CDR3 has 13 residues. V lost 0 bases and J 7 bases, leaving 8 bases between the germline ends. Germline V gene sequence: CDR1 MNHEY, CDR2 SVGAGI. CDR3 residues: CASSYSTGNTQYF. In nucleotides, the CDR3 is TGTGCCAGCAGTTACTCTACGGGAAATACGCAGTATTTT.

The CDR3 DNA follows: TGTGCGGTGGACAGGGGGCCTTATAGCAATCAGCCCCAGCATTTT. Protein: CAVDRGPYSNQPQHF. The V gene is TRBV19, the J gene TRBJ1-5, with TRBD1 matching 11 bases. Germline CDR1 is LNHDA and CDR2 is SQIVND (reference sequence). The CDR3 extends over 15 amino acids. The variable domain in full, with the rest retrieved from reference TRBV19 and TRBJ1-5, is DGGITQSPKYLFRKEGQNVTLSCEQNLNHDAMYWYRQDPGQGLRLIYYSQIVNDFQKGDIAEGYSVSREKKESFPLTVTSAQKNPTAFYLCAVDRGPYSNQPQHFGDGTRLSIL.

The V gene is TRBV5-4, the J gene TRBJ2-7, with D uncertain. Trimming left V 3 bases short and J 0 bases short, with 4 bases between. This CDR3 has 12 residues. Germline-derived CDR1 and CDR2 are SGHNT and YYREEE (reference sequence). CDR3 nucleotides: TGTGCCAGCAGCTCGTACTCCTACGAGCAGTACTTC. Its protein is CASSSYSYEQYF.

The rearrangement links TRBV30 to TRBJ1-2, with a tentative D call TRBD1 (5 bases). Trimming pared 5 bases from V and 8 bases from J, leaving 12 bases between. This CDR3 contains 11 residues. Germline V gene data show CDR1 as GTSNPN and CDR2 as SVGIG (reference sequence). The CDR3 here is CAWSPGSGYTF. CDR3 DNA: TGTGCCTGGTCCCCAGGGTCCGGCTACACCTTC.

This sequence joins TRBV19 and TRBJ2-1; 7 bases agree with TRBD2. After removal of 4 bases from V and 5 bases from J, the junction contained 8 bases not matched to a gene. The germline gives CDR1 LNHDA, CDR2 SQIVND (reference sequence). This CDR3 has 15 amino acids. Here the CDR3 reads CASSTTGTIHNEQFF. In DNA, the CDR3 is TGTGCCAGTAGTACCACCGGGACTATCCACAATGAGCAGTTCTTC.

The chain links TRBV30 to TRBJ2-7, with a tentative D call TRBD2 (6 bases). The V and J ends lost 3 bases and 5 bases respectively, with 17 bases between them. Germline V lookup: CDR1 GTSNPN, CDR2 SVGIG (reference sequence). The CDR3 is 14 amino acids. CDR3 DNA: TGTGCCTGGAGACCTAGTGGGGGGACGGACGAGCAGTACTTC. It specifies CAWRPSGGTDEQYF. Variable domain in full (rest from reference TRBV30 and TRBJ2-7): SQTIHQWPATLVQPVGSPLSLECTVEGTSNPNLYWYRQAAGRGLQLLFYSVGIGQISSEVPQNLSASRPQDRQFILSSKKLLLSDSGFYLCAWRPSGGTDEQYFGPGTRLTVT.

The gene calls are TRBV5-6 and TRBJ1-6, with D possibly TRBD1 on 5 matching bases. Between the trimmed V and J ends, which lost 2 bases and 8 bases, there was a span of 14 bases. Germline CDR1 is SGHDT and CDR2 is YYEEEE. The CDR3 totals 15 residues. In DNA, the CDR3 is TGTGCCAGCAGCTTTAGGGGTCAGGTTTATTCACCCCTCCACTTT. Residues: CASSFRGQVYSPLHF.

The chain joins TRBV5-4 to TRBJ2-7; TRBD2 agrees at 11 bases. The CDR3 is 16 residues long. J was trimmed by 4 bases and V by 4 bases; bases with no gene match: 10. Looked up from germline, CDR1 is SGHNT and CDR2 is YYREEE (reference sequence). CDR3 loop: CASSIASGRTSYEQYF. The CDR3 nucleotides read TGTGCCAGCAGCATTGCTAGCGGGAGGACCTCATACGAGCAGTACTTC. Full variable domain (remainder filled in from reference TRBV5-4 and TRBJ2-7): ETGVTQSPTHLIKTRGQQVTLRCSSQSGHNTVSWYQQALGQGPQFIFQYYREEENGRGNFPPRFSGLQFPNYSSELNVNALELDDSALYLCASSIASGRTSYEQYFGPGTRLTVT.

CDR3 DNA: TGTGCCAGCAGCTTACCGGGACTAGCGGGGTTAAGCTCCTACAATGAGCAGTTCTTC. It encodes CASSLPGLAGLSSYNEQFF. The V gene is TRBV11-2, the J gene TRBJ2-1; 13 bases fit TRBD2. This CDR3 is 19 amino acids long. Losses at the gene ends were 2 bases for V and 0 bases for J; bases not matched to a gene: 7. CDR1 is SGHAT and CDR2 is FQNNGV in the germline V gene.

The chain couples TRBV6-4 to TRBJ1-4; 8 nucleotides align to TRBD1. The J segment lost 8 bases and the V segment lost 5 bases, leaving 4 bases of the junction unmatched. The CDR3 sequence is 13 residues long. Germline CDR1 is MRHNA and CDR2 is SNTAGT. The CDR3 nucleotides read TGTGCCAGCAGTAGTCGACAGGGGGAAAAACTGTTTTTT. Amino acids: CASSSRQGEKLFF.

The chain combines TRBV11-2 with TRBJ2-3; TRBD2 agrees at 7 bases. V was clipped by 3 bases and J by 6 bases; unmatched bases: 6. Germline V gene sequence: CDR1 SGHAT, CDR2 FQNNGV. CDR3 length: 14 residues. The CDR3 DNA sequence: TGTGCCAGCAGCTTCCAGCGGGAATATGATACGCAGTATTTT. Residues: CASSFQREYDTQYF. The full variable domain, with the rest looked up from reference TRBV11-2 and TRBJ2-3, is EAGVAQSPRYKIIEKRQSVAFWCNPISGHATLYWYQQILGQGPKLLIQFQNNGVVDDSQLPKDRFSAERLKGVDSTLKIQPAKLEDSAVYLCASSFQREYDTQYFGPGTRLTVL.

This chain connects TRBV5-1 to TRBJ2-2, with 7 bases lining up with TRBD2. Looked up from germline, CDR1 is SGHRS and CDR2 is YFSETQ. The CDR3 has 17 amino acids. The ends lost 6 bases at V and 8 bases at J; junction bases unmatched: 19. CDR3 DNA: TGCGCCAGCAATGGGGAGGGATCACTCCTTCCGGCGGGGGAGCTGTTTTTT. Translating it yields CASNGEGSLLPAGELFF.

The rearrangement uses TRBV10-3 and TRBJ1-4; 7 bases line up with TRBD1. After removal of 10 bases from V and 5 bases from J, the junction contained 4 bases not matched to a gene. Germline V gene sequence: CDR1 ENHRY, CDR2 SYGVKD. The CDR3 spans 12 residues. In DNA form, the CDR3 reads TGTGCCACTCGGGACAGAAATGAAAAACTGTTTTTT. Translated: CATRDRNEKLFF.

This clone was seen just once. The chain employs TRBV19 and TRBJ2-7; possible D gene TRBD2, 6 bases. CDR3 length: 17 amino acids. CDR1 and CDR2 (germline): LNHDA, SQIVND (reference sequence). The V end lost 2 bases, the J end lost 1 base, and 18 bases lay between the germline ends. The CDR3 bases are TGTGCCAGTAGTATAATGGGGAGGACCTCCTATTCCTACGAGCAGTACTTC. It specifies CASSIMGRTSYSYEQYF.

The chain carries TRBV11-2 and TRBJ1-3, with 7 nucleotides matching TRBD1. CDR1 is SGHAT and CDR2 is FQNNGV in the germline V gene. There are 14 residues in the CDR3. With V trimmed by 5 bases and J by 2 bases, 3 bases remained unmatched. CDR3 nucleotide sequence: TGTGCCAGCAGCGAAGACAGGGCTGGAAACACCATATATTTT. This gives the protein CASSEDRAGNTIYF. Full variable domain (missing parts from reference TRBV11-2 and TRBJ1-3): EAGVAQSPRYKIIEKRQSVAFWCNPISGHATLYWYQQILGQGPKLLIQFQNNGVVDDSQLPKDRFSAERLKGVDSTLKIQPAKLEDSAVYLCASSEDRAGNTIYFGEGSWLTVV.